Below, one T cell receptor (beta chain) is given with its context. Its antigen is currently unknown. Naive CD8 isolation took CD45RO-negative cells positively selected for CCR7 and excluded terminally differentiated effector memory CD45RA+ cells. The data stem from a study of shared clonotypes between healthy human individuals. Looking at the study overall: Used for every donor were three CD4 naive, three CD4 memory, two CD8 naive and one CD8 memory plate. General study points: Naive subsets usually exceeded memory subsets in estimated richness. Naive CD4 clonotypes were shared across a handful of donors at roughly 4.6%.

TCRdb's table, derived via immunoSEQ multiplex PCR, lists solely in-frame clones and lacks some. The sample includes hundreds of thousands of clones, about 96% of them seen just once. Trimming took off 4 bases at V and 3 bases at J, with 11 bases between the two ends. The CDR3 consists of 13 residues. Germline assignment: CDR1 SGHRS and CDR2 YFSETQ. The sequence was obtained from a woman aged 25 to 39 in good health. V and J are TRBV5-1 and TRBJ2-7; D gene uncertain. The source material was naive CD8+ T cells sorted from blood. The CDR3 region is CASSPDESYEQYF. CDR3 bases: TGCGCCAGCAGCCCGGACGAAAGCTACGAGCAGTACTTC.